Sequencing of this TCR beta chain was carried out in a study of OX40 agonist ivuxolimab in advanced cancers. About the full investigation: Ivuxolimab was a fully human IgG2 agonistic monoclonal antibody targeting the costimulatory receptor OX40 (CD134). Intravenous ivuxolimab was administered to patients every 2 weeks at six dose levels: 0.01, 0.1, 0.3, 1.5, 3 and 10 mg/kg. Among the approximately 54 dose-escalation patients, approximately 20 had hepatocellular carcinoma, approximately 15 melanoma, 9 renal cell carcinoma and 9 head and neck cancer. In the dose-escalation cohort, 65% to 85% of patients were male, and the mean age was approximately 60 years with a range of roughly 20 to 85. Prior anti-PD-1, anti-PD-L1 or anti-CTLA-4 therapy was permitted, and 40% of dose-escalation patients had received checkpoint inhibitors. Partial responses occurred in three dose-escalation patients: two with cutaneous melanoma and one with hepatocellular carcinoma. Peripheral TCRbeta sequencing aimed to test whether ivuxolimab altered TCR sequence diversity and caused clonal T-cell expansion. The paper describes the monotherapy dose-escalation part (N of about 50 patients) of the phase I trial of ivuxolimab.

V is shortened by 8 bases, J by 4 bases, and the region joining them spans 17 bases. Measured from the cysteine to the phenylalanine, the CDR3 is 14 residues long. Only the CDR3 DNA stays, 42 bases, in frame from base 1. Based on the germline V gene, the CDR1 and CDR2 sequences are MNHEY and SVGAGI. Broader findings and caveats from the paper: Clonal expansion of both CD4+ and CD8+ blood T cells was observed from baseline to week 6 at doses 0.1 to 3.0 mg/kg. Low levels of normalized T-cell clonal expansion were also shown by some nonresponding patients. In the 0.1-3.0 mg/kg groups, partial responders were among the patients with the lowest normalized peripheral clonal expansion, particularly in CD8+ T cells. After ivuxolimab, CD8+ T cells had more expanded clones than CD4+ T cells on average. Which antigens the clonally expanded peripheral T cells were specific for was not determined.

Genomic DNA was extracted from sorted cells for sequencing of the TCRbeta CDR3 region. The immunoSEQ Assay was used to sequence the TCRbeta CDR3 regions. TCRdb mirrors the immuneACCESS table, restricted to in-frame sequences. Some clones are absent from its copies; in checked studies, under half trace to an unresolved V gene, and the reason for the others is unknown. The sample table holds around 50,000 clones, of which roughly 85% were seen once. Roughly 7.9% of the sample belongs to the ten largest clones. Patients with autoimmune disease history or receiving systemic immunosuppression were excluded from the trial. Peripheral blood for TCR sequencing was collected from all dose cohorts at baseline, on cycle 4 day 1, and on cycle 7 day 1. The samples were taken from a phase I, first-in-human, multicenter, open-label dose-escalation trial of ivuxolimab. Adults with locally advanced or metastatic head and neck squamous cell, hepatocellular, melanoma or renal cell carcinoma were enrolled in the trial. Before TCR sequencing, CD4+ and CD8+ T cells were separately sorted from peripheral blood.

Concerning this clone: Its cognate antigen has yet to be identified. Base-call qualities are not available, and no considerably larger clone is one nucleotide away.

The chain links TRBV6-5 with TRBJ1-1; a tentative D call is TRBD1 (6 bases match). This receptor was taken from an adult with an advanced solid tumor such as melanoma, head and neck, liver or kidney cancer. Specimen: CD4+ or CD8+ T cells sorted from blood, collected in a trial of the OX40 agonist ivuxolimab. Read as DNA, the sequence is TGTGCCAGCCTAAAATCAGGGGACGGCACTGAAGCTTTCTTT. The encoded protein is CASLKSGDGTEAFF.